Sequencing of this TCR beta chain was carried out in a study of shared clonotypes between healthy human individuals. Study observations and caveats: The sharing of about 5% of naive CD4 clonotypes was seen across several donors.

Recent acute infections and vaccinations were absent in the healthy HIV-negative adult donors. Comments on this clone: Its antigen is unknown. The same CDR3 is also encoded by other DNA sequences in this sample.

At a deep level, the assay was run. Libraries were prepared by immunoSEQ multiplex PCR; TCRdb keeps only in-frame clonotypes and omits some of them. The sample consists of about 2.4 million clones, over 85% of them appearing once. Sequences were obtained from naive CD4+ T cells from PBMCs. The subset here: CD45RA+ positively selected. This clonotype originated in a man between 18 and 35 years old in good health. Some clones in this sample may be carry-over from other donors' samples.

The CDR3 nucleotides are TGTGCCAGCAGGGGACAGTCCTACGAGCAGTACTTC. The encoded protein is CASRGQSYEQYF. The rearrangement links TRBV6-5 to TRBJ2-7; 7 nucleotides align to TRBD1. The trim removed 6 bases at V and 1 base at J, leaving 0 bases unmatched. The CDR3 is 12 residues long. Germline V gives CDR1 MNHEY, CDR2 SVGAGI.